This record covers a single T cell receptor beta chain. Its antigen is unidentified. This entry comes from a study of shared clonotypes between healthy human individuals. Study-wide findings and caveats: Generally, naive subsets (rather than memory subsets) showed larger estimated richness.

All of the donors resided in Nashville, Tennessee, and each was a Caucasian adult. CDR3 length equals 14 residues. The germline CDR1 and CDR2 sequences are MNHEY and SMNVEV (reference sequence). J gave up 2 bases and V 5 bases, and 6 bases lay outside the gene matches. Profiled with immunoSEQ multiplex PCR; TCRdb holds only in-frame clones, not every one. The sample yields 2 million to 2.5 million clones, roughly 93% seen once. The gene calls are TRBV27 and TRBJ2-7, with TRBD1 matching 7 bases. The receptor was derived from a young man in good health. Some clones in this sample may be carry-over from other donors' samples. Material for sequencing was naive CD4+ T cells from PBMCs. Subset: CD45RA+ positively selected. DNA for the CDR3: TGTGCCAGCAGTCCCATCGACAGGGCCTACGAGCAGTACTTC. It codes for CASSPIDRAYEQYF.